This T cell receptor beta chain was sequenced in a study of metastatic and nonmetastatic thyroid tumors. Study summary: The comparison covered peripheral blood and tumor or nodule tissue in malignant and benign thyroid patients. Points from the study as a whole: The study reportedly found significantly higher TCR beta diversity in malignant thyroid tumors than benign nodules, in blood and tumor.

This clone was counted ten times or more. The antigen is unknown. Per the original methods: Variation in CDR3 across clinicopathological groups served as the basis for constructing a distant-metastasis classifier in papillary thyroid cancer. TCRdb ran MiXCR on the PCR reads. TCRdb, not the authors, supplied the V and J calls. The sample carries roughly 35,000 clones, 16% recorded once. Trimming shortened V by 5 bases and J by 10 bases, and 3 bases separated the two germline ends. The germline gives CDR1 SEHNR, CDR2 FQNEAQ (reference sequence). CDR3 size: 9 residues. Treatment of any kind had been given to no patient before thyroid surgery.

The J gene is TRBJ2-1, the V gene TRBV7-9; no clear D. The material sequenced was blood. The sequence was obtained from a female donor with papillary thyroid cancer or a benign thyroid nodule (not recorded which). Some clones in this sample may be carry-over from other donors' samples. The CDR3 nucleotides are TGTGCCAGCAGCCCAGAGCAGTTCTTC. Protein product: CASSPEQFF.